The text below deals with one T cell receptor beta chain. The data were taken from a study of shared clonotypes between healthy human individuals. Profiling relied on immunoSEQ multiplex PCR, and the TCRdb table lists in-frame clones only, not all of them. This table has around 1.6 million clones, 95% to 99% appearing once. In the CD4+ fraction, cells were divided into CD45RA+ naive and CD45RA-negative memory subsets. V lost 10 bases to trimming and J lost 2 bases, with 19 bases between them. CDR1 and CDR2 from the germline V gene are MDHEN and SYDVKM. This CDR3 contains 15 residues. The chain recombines TRBV28 with TRBJ2-3; D perhaps matches TRBD2 (7 bases). This TCR was sampled from a man aged 30 to 45 in good health. Sequencing was done on a sample of naive CD4+ T cells sorted from blood. The subset here: CD45RA+ positively selected. The CDR3 DNA reads TGTGCCACAGCGGGGAGGGGGAGCGCCACAGATACGCAGTATTTT. It yields the protein CATAGRGSATDTQYF.